Each of the 18 T cell receptor beta chains below was sequenced from the same sample in a study of T-cell memory formation after mild COVID-19. Each CDR3 protein gets one entry after TCRdb re-called the 5' RACE reads with MiXCR. This table holds 100,000 or so distinct CDR3 sequences, around 10% found once. The sample comprised PBMCs or a T cell subset sorted from them (not recorded which). All receptors come from a man aged 18 to 29 who had mild COVID-19 (a few samples of this study predate the infection). Cell type and time point are not known.

In its sample, this clonotype was seen a few times. This sequence joins TRBV15 and TRBJ2-7, with 8 positions matching TRBD1. Germline lookup yields CDR1 LNHNV and CDR2 YYDKDF (reference sequence). V lost 0 bases to trimming and J lost 3 bases; unmatched junction nucleotides: 10. This CDR3 is built from 17 residues. The CDR3, as DNA: TGTGCCACCAGCAGAGATCACGGACAGGGCGCTAACTACGAGCAGTACTTC. It is translated as CATSRDHGQGANYEQYF.

This clonotype occurred a few times. The rearrangement links TRBV20-1 to TRBJ1-2, with TRBD1 identical over 11 bases. This CDR3 has 13 amino acids. Germline V lookup: CDR1 DFQATT, CDR2 SNEGSKA (reference sequence). Trimming cost V 7 bases and J 8 bases; bases outside gene matches: 9. The chain's CDR3 is CSVGTGGLEGYTF. CDR3 bases: TGCAGTGTTGGGACAGGGGGTTTGGAAGGCTACACCTTC.

The table lists this clonotype with a few counts. The CDR3 region has the DNA TGTGCCAGCAGTCCGGACAGGGAGACCTACGAGCAGTACGTC. This encodes CASSPDRETYEQYV. The chain uses TRBV6-2 or TRBV6-3 and TRBJ2-7; 8 bases fit TRBD1. V was pared by 5 bases and J by 2 bases, with 5 bases of the junction left unmatched. Germline assignment: CDR1 MNHEY and CDR2 SVGEGT. The CDR3 has 14 residues.

In its sample, this clonotype was seen once. The CDR3 coding sequence is TGTGCCACCTCCACGGGGGTAGCTGGAAACACCATATATTTT. Translating it yields CATSTGVAGNTIYF. J is TRBJ1-3 and V is TRBV10-3; maybe TRBD1 (5 bases). Trimming left V 10 bases short and J 2 bases short, with 15 bases between. Per germline, CDR1 ENHRY and CDR2 SYGVKD. This CDR3 is 14 amino acids long.

The gene calls are TRBV5-1 and TRBJ2-2; D is unresolved. Trimming removed 3 bases from V and 2 bases from J, with 14 bases in between. Germline CDR1 is SGHRS and CDR2 is YFSETQ. The CDR3 consists of 16 residues. The CDR3 spells CASSWAWERNTGELFF. CDR3 bases: TGCGCCAGCAGCTGGGCCTGGGAAAGAAACACCGGGGAGCTGTTTTTT. Full variable domain (rest looked up from reference TRBV5-1 and TRBJ2-2): KAGVTQTPRYLIKTRGQQVTLSCSPISGHRSVSWYQQTPGQGLQFLFEYFSETQRNKGNFPGRFSGRQFSNSRSEMNVSTLELGDSALYLCASSWAWERNTGELFFGEGSRLTVL.

The table lists this clonotype with a few counts. This chain connects TRBV6-5 to TRBJ2-2; D gene uncertain. CDR3 length: 13 amino acids. V lost 7 bases and J 7 bases, leaving 13 bases between the germline ends. Germline V gene sequence: CDR1 MNHEY, CDR2 SVGAGI. Here the CDR3 reads CASTLTYGGELFF. The CDR3 coding sequence is TGTGCCAGCACCCTTACTTACGGCGGGGAGCTGTTTTTT.

V gene TRBV7-6 combines with J gene TRBJ1-2, with a weak D call TRBD1 (5 bases). This CDR3 is built from 15 residues. CDR1 and CDR2 from the germline V gene are SGHVS and FNYEAQ. Trimming cost V 1 base and J 2 bases, with 11 bases left between them. The CDR3 loop is CASSLEWGDNYGYTF. In DNA, the CDR3 is TGTGCCAGCAGCTTAGAATGGGGGGACAACTATGGCTACACCTTC. The complete variable domain, with remaining parts taken from reference TRBV7-6 and TRBJ1-2, reads GAGVSQSPRYKVTKRGQDVALRCDPISGHVSLYWYRQALGQGPEFLTYFNYEAQQDKSGLPNDRFSAERPEGSISTLTIQRTEQRDSAMYRCASSLEWGDNYGYTFGSGTRLTVV.

CDR3 protein: CASSRGTAEQFF. CDR3 sequence (DNA): TGCGCCAGCAGCCGGGGGACGGCTGAGCAGTTCTTC. V and J are TRBV4-1 and TRBJ2-1; D may correspond to TRBD1 or TRBD2 (5 bases each). The CDR3 is 12 residues long. The germline V gene has CDR1 MGHRA and CDR2 YSYEKL. Trimming removed 4 bases at V and 9 bases at J, with 10 bases between.

CDR3 sequence reads: CASRKSSGVYNEQFF. The CDR3, as DNA: TGTGCCAGCAGGAAGTCCAGTGGGGTCTACAATGAGCAGTTCTTC. The chain couples TRBV12-3 or TRBV12-4 to TRBJ2-1; no reliable D call. V was pared by 6 bases and J by 3 bases, with 15 bases between. The CDR3 loop spans 15 amino acids.

This clonotype was seen at least ten times. The chain has TRBV6-2 or TRBV6-3 and TRBJ2-2, with TRBD2 matching 11 bases. Germline V gives CDR1 MNHEY, CDR2 SVGEGT. The CDR3 is 15 amino acids. Trimming removed 5 bases from V and 3 bases from J; junction bases left unmatched: 2. CDR3 sequence (DNA): TGTGCCAGCAGTACGGGACTAGCGGACACCGGGGAGCTGTTTTTT. Translation gives CASSTGLADTGELFF.

The rearrangement links TRBV6-5 to TRBJ1-1; maybe TRBD1 (5 bases). Trimming pared 7 bases from V and 4 bases from J, leaving 13 bases between. This CDR3 contains 13 residues. CDR1 is MNHEY and CDR2 is SVGAGI in the germline V gene. For the CDR3, the DNA is TGTGCCAGCACCCAGTGGGACTCCACTGAAGCTTTCTTT. It specifies CASTQWDSTEAFF.

This clonotype showed up just a few times. V gene TRBV12-3 or TRBV12-4 combines with J gene TRBJ1-5; 10 positions match TRBD1. There are 14 residues in the CDR3. The J segment lost 4 bases and the V segment lost 6 bases, leaving 3 bases of the junction unmatched. CDR3 nucleotides: TGTGCCAGCAGCAGGGACAGGGGTAATCAGCCCCAGCATTTT. Translating gives CASSRDRGNQPQHF.

In DNA form, the CDR3 reads TGTGCCAGCAGCGAGGCGGGTAGCGTGAAAGATACGCAGTATTTT. Protein product: CASSEAGSVKDTQYF. The V call is TRBV9, the J call TRBJ2-3; D might be TRBD2 (5 bases). Germline V lookup: CDR1 SGDLS, CDR2 YYNGEE. CDR3 length: 15 amino acids. V dropped 3 bases and J dropped 5 bases, with 16 bases sitting between them. Filled out from reference TRBV9 and TRBJ2-3, the complete variable domain reads DSGVTQTPKHLITATGQRVTLRCSPRSGDLSVYWYQQSLDQGLQFLIQYYNGEERAKGNILERFSAQQFPDLHSELNLSSLELGDSALYFCASSEAGSVKDTQYFGPGTRLTVL.

This clonotype was picked up a small number of times. The gene calls are TRBV29-1 and TRBJ2-3, with 7 nucleotides matching TRBD2. The CDR3 length is 15 residues. J lost 0 bases, V lost 3 bases, and 6 bases had no gene match. Germline V gives CDR1 SQVTM, CDR2 ANQGSEA. CDR3 bases: TGCAGCGTTGAGGCGGGGAGGGGTAGCACAGATACGCAGTATTTT. It is translated as CSVEAGRGSTDTQYF.

J is TRBJ2-5 and V is TRBV12-5; tentative D call: TRBD1 (6 bases). Trimming stripped 4 bases from V and 4 bases from J, with 13 bases between. In germline, CDR1 is LGHNT, CDR2 FRNRAP. The CDR3 totals 14 residues. In DNA form, the CDR3 reads TGTGCTAGTGGTTCCACGGACAGCATAGAGACCCAGTACTTC. Encoded protein: CASGSTDSIETQYF.

This clonotype was counted between two and nine times. The V call is TRBV5-1, the J call TRBJ2-5, with TRBD1 matching 7 bases. Germline V gene data show CDR1 as SGHRS and CDR2 as YFSETQ. The V segment lost 4 bases and the J segment 2 bases; nucleotides outside the gene matches: 8. The CDR3 has 15 amino acids. This chain's CDR3 is CASSTRRDSQETQYF. CDR3 DNA sequence: TGCGCCAGCAGCACCCGCCGGGACAGTCAAGAGACCCAGTACTTC.

The V gene is TRBV27, the J gene TRBJ1-5; 8 positions agree with TRBD1. Unmatched junction bases numbered 5, after V lost 6 bases and J lost 4 bases. Germline V gene data show CDR1 as MNHEY and CDR2 as SMNVEV (reference sequence). The CDR3 consists of 14 residues. CDR3 in amino acids: CASRPTGGNQPQHF. The CDR3 nucleotides are TGTGCCAGCAGGCCTACAGGGGGAAATCAGCCCCAGCATTTT.

This clonotype was observed a handful of times. The V call is TRBV5-4, the J call TRBJ2-3; no firm D call. Germline V gene sequence: CDR1 SGHNT, CDR2 YYREEE (reference sequence). Between the trimmed V and J ends, which lost 7 bases and 3 bases, there was a span of 12 bases. The CDR3 sequence is 13 residues long. CDR3 region: CASGNGYTDTQYF. The CDR3 coding sequence is TGTGCCAGCGGAAACGGATATACAGATACGCAGTATTTT.